These T cell receptor beta chains were read from a single sample in a study of OX40 agonist ivuxolimab in advanced cancers. Data came from immunoSEQ multiplex PCR; TCRdb stores just in-frame clones and leaves some out. This sample has about 46,000 clones, with about 91% found just once. The sample was CD4+ or CD8+ T cells sorted from blood, taken in a trial of the OX40 agonist ivuxolimab. These TCRs come from an adult with an advanced solid tumor such as melanoma, head and neck, liver or kidney cancer. Each CDR3 is given with its conserved first and last residue. Fields, in order: D gene, V gene, J gene, CDR3 DNA, CDR3 protein. D genes are given only for firm matches.

TRBD1,TRBV28,TRBJ1-6,TGTGCCAGCAGTTTAGATGGGACAGCTTATAATTCACCCCTCCACTTT,CASSLDGTAYNSPLHF
.,TRBV7-2,TRBJ2-3,TGTGCCAGCAGCCTTTCGCCATACCGTGTCGAAGATACGCAGTATTTT,CASSLSPYRVEDTQYF
.,TRBV9,TRBJ1-2,TGTGCCAGCAGCGTAGGGATAGGCGGAGGCTATGGCTACACCTTC,CASSVGIGGGYGYTF
.,TRBV4-1,TRBJ2-3,TGCGCCAGCAGCCTTGGACGGACAGATACGCAGTATTTT,CASSLGRTDTQYF
.,TRBV10-3,TRBJ2-5,TGTGCCATCAGTGACTGGTCGGGATTAAAGAAAGAGACCCAGTACTTC,CAISDWSGLKKETQYF
TRBD2,TRBV7-9,TRBJ2-7,TGTGCCAGCAGCTTAGTGGGACTAGCGGATTACGAGCAGTACTTC,CASSLVGLADYEQYF
.,TRBV5-6,TRBJ1-4,TGTGCCAGCAGCTTGGGTCTCGGTAATGAAAAACTGTTTTTT,CASSLGLGNEKLFF
.,TRBV27,TRBJ1-5,TGTGCCAGCAGTTTATCGCGAGGGCGTCTTGGCAATCAGCCCCAGCATTTT,CASSLSRGRLGNQPQHF
.,TRBV19,TRBJ1-5,TGTGCCAGTAGTATGACAAAGTTTGGCAATCAGCCCCAGCATTTT,CASSMTKFGNQPQHF
TRBD1,TRBV19,TRBJ2-5,TGTGCCACCGCAGATCAGACAGGGGTAGACGGAGAGACCCAGTACTTC,CATADQTGVDGETQYF
TRBD1,TRBV2,TRBJ1-4,TGTGCCAGCAGCGACAGGGACAATGAAAAACTGTTTTTT,CASSDRDNEKLFF
.,TRBV7-9,TRBJ1-1,TGTGCCAGCAGCTTAAAAGGGGAGAACACTGAAGCTTTCTTT,CASSLKGENTEAFF
.,TRBV28,TRBJ1-2,TGTGCCAGCAGTAGACAGGAGAACTATGGCTACACCTTC,CASSRQENYGYTF
.,TRBV5-4,TRBJ1-2,TGTGCCAGCAGCTTGGGCCAATTAGCGGGCTATGGCTACACCTTC,CASSLGQLAGYGYTF
.,TRBV5-6,TRBJ2-7,TGTGCCAGCAGCTTACAGGGACTCTACGAGCAGTACTTC,CASSLQGLYEQYF
.,TRBV9,TRBJ2-1,TGTGCCAGCAGCGTTGGTCAGGGCTTTTACAATGAGCAGTTCTTC,CASSVGQGFYNEQFF
TRBD1,TRBV7-9,TRBJ2-5,TGTGCCAGCAGCTTAGTGGGCAGGGGGCTCCAAGAGACCCAGTACTTC,CASSLVGRGLQETQYF
TRBD2,TRBV29-1,TRBJ2-1,TGCAGCGCCGATGGACACGAGATTCATAGCGGGAGAGTTGGGGATGAGCAGTTCTTC,CSADGHEIHSGRVGDEQFF
.,TRBV7-9,TRBJ2-4,TGTGCCAGCGCCAAGGAAACATGGATTCAGTACTTC,CASAKETWIQYF
TRBD2,TRBV10-2,TRBJ2-7,TGCGCCAGCAGTGGATCCGGGACTACCTACGAGCAGTACTTC,CASSGSGTTYEQYF
.,TRBV28,TRBJ1-2,TGTGCCAGCAGTTTAATTCGGGGTCCCACTAACTATGGCTACACCTTC,CASSLIRGPTNYGYTF
.,TRBV9,TRBJ1-1,TGTGCCAGCAGCGTCGGGGGGTTCACTGAAGCTTTCTTT,CASSVGGFTEAFF
TRBD1,TRBV28,TRBJ2-7,TGTGCCAGCAGTGGGGGGGACAGGGTTTACGAGCAGTACTTC,CASSGGDRVYEQYF
.,TRBV4-2,TRBJ2-1,TGTGCCAGCAGCCAAGATGTTGGTAGAGAGGAGTACAATGAGCAGTTCTTC,CASSQDVGREEYNEQFF
.,TRBV2,TRBJ1-2,TGTGCCAGCAGTCATCGGACTGAAGCTACCTATGGCTACACCTTC,CASSHRTEATYGYTF
.,TRBV7-2,TRBJ2-3,TGTGCCAGCAGCTTAAAGAGGGGGGGAAGCACAGATACGCAGTATTTT,CASSLKRGGSTDTQYF
TRBD2,TRBV4-1,TRBJ2-2,TGCGCCAGCAGCCGAACTAGCGGGATCGGTCACGGGGAGCTGTTTTTT,CASSRTSGIGHGELFF